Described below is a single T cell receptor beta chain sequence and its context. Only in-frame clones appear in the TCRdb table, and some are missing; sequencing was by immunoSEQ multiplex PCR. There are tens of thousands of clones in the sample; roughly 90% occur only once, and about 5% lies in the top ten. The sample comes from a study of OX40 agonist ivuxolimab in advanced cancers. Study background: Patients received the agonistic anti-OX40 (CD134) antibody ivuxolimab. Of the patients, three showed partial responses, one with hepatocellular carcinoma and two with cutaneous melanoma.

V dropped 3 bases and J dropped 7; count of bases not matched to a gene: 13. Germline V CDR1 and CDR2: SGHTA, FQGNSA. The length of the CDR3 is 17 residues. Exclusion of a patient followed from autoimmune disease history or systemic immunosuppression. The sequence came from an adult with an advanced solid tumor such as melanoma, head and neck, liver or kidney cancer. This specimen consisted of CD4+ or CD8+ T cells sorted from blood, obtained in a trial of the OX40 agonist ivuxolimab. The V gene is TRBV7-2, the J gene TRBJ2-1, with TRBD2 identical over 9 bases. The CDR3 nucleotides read TGTGCCAGCAGCTTCTATCTACTAGCGGGTGGAGGGAATGAGCAGTTCTTC. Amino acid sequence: CASSFYLLAGGGNEQFF.